This T cell receptor (beta chain) was profiled in a study of cytomegalovirus exposure and HLA in healthy donors. Background on the study: Early release data held some 79 million unique TCRs from HLA-typed donors.

60 Vbeta and 13 Jbeta primers were used in PCR. The repertoire was sequenced with immunoSEQ multiplex PCR; TCRdb's copy has only in-frame clones and lacks some. Of roughly 99,000 clones in the sample, around two thirds are singletons; the top ten hold 11% to 15%. In regard to this clone: Other nucleotide sequences from this sample produce the same CDR3.

From germline, CDR1 is SGHTA and CDR2 FQGNSA. This CDR3 contains 15 residues. V was shortened by 1 base and J by 3 bases, with 10 bases between the two germline ends. This clonotype was obtained from a middle-aged woman in good health and CMV-seropositive. This sequence joins TRBV7-2 and TRBJ2-1; a weak D match, TRBD1 (5 bases). The sequencing sample was made of PBMCs. This chain's CDR3 is CASSLGQGGYNEQFF. DNA of the CDR3: TGTGCCAGCAGCTTAGGCCAGGGTGGCTACAATGAGCAGTTCTTC.